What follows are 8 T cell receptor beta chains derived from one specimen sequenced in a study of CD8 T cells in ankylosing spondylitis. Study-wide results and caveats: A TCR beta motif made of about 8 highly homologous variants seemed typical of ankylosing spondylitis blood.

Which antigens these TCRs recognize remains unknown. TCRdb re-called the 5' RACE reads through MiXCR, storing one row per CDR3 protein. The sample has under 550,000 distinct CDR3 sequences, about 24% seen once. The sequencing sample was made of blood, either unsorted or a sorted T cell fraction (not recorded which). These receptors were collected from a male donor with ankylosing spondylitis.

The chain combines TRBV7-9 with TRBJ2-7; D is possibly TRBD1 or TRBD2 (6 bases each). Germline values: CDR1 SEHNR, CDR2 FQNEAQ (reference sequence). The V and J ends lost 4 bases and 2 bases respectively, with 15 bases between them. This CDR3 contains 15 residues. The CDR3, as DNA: TGTGCCAGCAGCTACCTAGGGGGAGGCGCCTACGAGCAGTACGTC. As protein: CASSYLGGGAYEQYV.

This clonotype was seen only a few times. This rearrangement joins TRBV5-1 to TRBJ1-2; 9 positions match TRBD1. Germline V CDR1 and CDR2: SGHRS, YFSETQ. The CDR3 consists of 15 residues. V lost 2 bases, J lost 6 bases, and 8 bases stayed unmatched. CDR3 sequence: CASSLQTGGADGYTF. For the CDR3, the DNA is TGCGCCAGCAGCTTACAGACAGGGGGAGCGGATGGCTACACCTTC. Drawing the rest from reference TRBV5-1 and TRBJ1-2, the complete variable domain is KAGVTQTPRYLIKTRGQQVTLSCSPISGHRSVSWYQQTPGQGLQFLFEYFSETQRNKGNFPGRFSGRQFSNSRSEMNVSTLELGDSALYLCASSLQTGGADGYTFGSGTRLTVV.

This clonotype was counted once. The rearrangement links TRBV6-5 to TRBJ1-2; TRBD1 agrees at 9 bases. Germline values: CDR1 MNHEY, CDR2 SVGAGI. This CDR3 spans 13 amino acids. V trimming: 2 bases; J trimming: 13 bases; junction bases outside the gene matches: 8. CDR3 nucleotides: TGTGCCAGCAGTTACGCGGACAGGGGTCTAAGCACCTTC. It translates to CASSYADRGLSTF.

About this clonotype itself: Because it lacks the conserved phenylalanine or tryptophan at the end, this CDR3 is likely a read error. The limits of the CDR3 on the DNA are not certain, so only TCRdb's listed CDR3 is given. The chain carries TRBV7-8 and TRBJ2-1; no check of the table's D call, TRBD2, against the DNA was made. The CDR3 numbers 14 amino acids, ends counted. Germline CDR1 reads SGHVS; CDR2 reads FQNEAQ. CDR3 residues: CASSLAQLAGGLVL.

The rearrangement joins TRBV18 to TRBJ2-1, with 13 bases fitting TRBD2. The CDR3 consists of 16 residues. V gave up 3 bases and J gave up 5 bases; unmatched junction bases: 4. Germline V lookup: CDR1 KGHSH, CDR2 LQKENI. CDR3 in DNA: TGTGCCAGCTCACCGTTACTAGCGGGAGGGAACAATGAGCAGTTCTTC. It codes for CASSPLLAGGNNEQFF. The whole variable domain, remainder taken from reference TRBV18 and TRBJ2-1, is NAGVMQNPRHLVRRRGQEARLRCSPMKGHSHVYWYRQLPEEGLKFMVYLQKENIIDESGMPKERFSAEFPKEGPSILRIQQVVRGDSAAYFCASSPLLAGGNNEQFFGPGTRLTVL.

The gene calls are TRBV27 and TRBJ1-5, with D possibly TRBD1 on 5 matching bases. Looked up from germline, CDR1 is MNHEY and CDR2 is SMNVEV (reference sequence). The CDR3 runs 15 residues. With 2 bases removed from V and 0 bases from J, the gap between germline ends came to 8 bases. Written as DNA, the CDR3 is TGTGCCAGCAGTTTACGGACATATAGCAATCAGCCCCAGCATTTT. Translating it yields CASSLRTYSNQPQHF.

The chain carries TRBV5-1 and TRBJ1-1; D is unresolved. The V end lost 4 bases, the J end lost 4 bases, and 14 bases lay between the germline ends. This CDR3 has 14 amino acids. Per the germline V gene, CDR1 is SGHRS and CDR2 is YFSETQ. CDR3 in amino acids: CASSPRGIGTEAFF. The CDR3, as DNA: TGCGCCAGCAGCCCTCGTGGGATCGGCACTGAAGCTTTCTTT.

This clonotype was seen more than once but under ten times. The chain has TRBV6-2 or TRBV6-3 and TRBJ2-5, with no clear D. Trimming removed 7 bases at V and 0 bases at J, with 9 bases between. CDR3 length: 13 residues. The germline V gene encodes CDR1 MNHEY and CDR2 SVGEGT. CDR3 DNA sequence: TGTGCCAGCACAATGGATGACCAAGAGACCCAGTACTTC. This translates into CASTMDDQETQYF.